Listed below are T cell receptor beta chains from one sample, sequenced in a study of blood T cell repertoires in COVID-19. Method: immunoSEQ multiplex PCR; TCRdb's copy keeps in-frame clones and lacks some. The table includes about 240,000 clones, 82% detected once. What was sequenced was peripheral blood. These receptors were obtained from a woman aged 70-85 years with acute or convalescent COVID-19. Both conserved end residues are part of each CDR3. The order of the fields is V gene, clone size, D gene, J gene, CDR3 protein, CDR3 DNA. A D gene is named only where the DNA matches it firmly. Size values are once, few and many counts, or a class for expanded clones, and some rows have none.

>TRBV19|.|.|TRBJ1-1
CASSRGQILTEAFF
TGTGCCAGTAGTCGTGGACAGATACTAACTGAAGCTTTCTTT
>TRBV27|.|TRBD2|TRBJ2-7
CASRVFSGASYEQYF
TGTGCCAGCAGAGTTTTTAGCGGGGCCTCCTACGAGCAGTACTTC
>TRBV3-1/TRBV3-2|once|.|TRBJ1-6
CASSQDAVLSPLHF
TGTGCCAGCAGCCAAGACGCAGTCCTCTCACCCCTCCACTTT
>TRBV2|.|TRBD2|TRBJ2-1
CASSLGIAGSNEQFF
TGTGCCAGCAGTTTGGGAATAGCGGGATCGAATGAGCAGTTCTTC
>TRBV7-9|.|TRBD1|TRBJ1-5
CASSLVDIGGLNQPQHF
TGTGCCAGCAGCTTAGTCGACATAGGGGGCCTCAATCAGCCCCAGCATTTT
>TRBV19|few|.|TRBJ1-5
CASSINPGGRAQGPQHF
TGTGCCAGTAGTATAAACCCGGGAGGCAGGGCCCAAGGGCCCCAGCATTTT
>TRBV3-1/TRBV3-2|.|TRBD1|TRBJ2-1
CASSPRRTGNNEQFF
TGTGCCAGCAGCCCCCGACGGACAGGGAACAATGAGCAGTTCTTC
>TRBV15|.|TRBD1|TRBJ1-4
CATSSNFRDRGGEKLFF
TGTGCCACCAGCAGTAACTTCCGGGACAGGGGTGGTGAAAAACTGTTTTTT
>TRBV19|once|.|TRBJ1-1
CASSMSGNTEAFF
TGTGCCAGTAGTATGAGTGGGAACACTGAAGCTTTCTTT
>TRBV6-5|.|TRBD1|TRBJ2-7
CASGQGGFPEQYF
TGTGCCAGTGGACAGGGCGGTTTCCCCGAGCAGTACTTC
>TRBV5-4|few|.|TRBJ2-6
CASSTDGGSGANVLTF
TGTGCCAGCAGCACCGACGGGGGCTCTGGGGCCAACGTCCTGACTTTC
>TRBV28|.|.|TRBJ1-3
CASSLEGEWGNTIYF
TGTGCCAGCAGTTTAGAGGGGGAGTGGGGAAACACCATATATTTT
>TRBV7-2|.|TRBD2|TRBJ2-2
CASNVLAGYGELFF
TGTGCCAGCAACGTACTAGCGGGCTACGGGGAGCTGTTTTTT
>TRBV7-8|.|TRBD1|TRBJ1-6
CASSSGQFNSPLHF
TGTGCCAGCAGCTCGGGACAGTTTAATTCACCCCTCCACTTT
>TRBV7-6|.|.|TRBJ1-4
CASSLEGEGNEKLFF
TGTGCCAGCAGCTTAGAAGGGGAGGGTAATGAAAAACTGTTTTTT
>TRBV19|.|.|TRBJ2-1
CASSMFEPVDNEQFF
TGTGCCAGTAGTATGTTCGAACCCGTAGACAATGAGCAGTTCTTC
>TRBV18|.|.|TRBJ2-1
CASSPAGTYNEQFF
TGTGCCAGCTCACCAGCGGGGACCTACAATGAGCAGTTCTTC
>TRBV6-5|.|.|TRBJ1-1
CASTGGIEAFF
TGTGCCAGCACTGGGGGGATTGAAGCTTTCTTT
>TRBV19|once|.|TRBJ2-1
CASGRIPGKQFF
TGTGCCAGTGGGAGGATACCGGGGAAGCAGTTCTTC
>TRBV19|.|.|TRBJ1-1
CASSFRGASAFF
TGTGCCAGTAGTTTTCGGGGGGCGTCAGCTTTCTTT
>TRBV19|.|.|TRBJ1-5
CASSINGGNQPQHF
TGTGCCAGTAGTATTAACGGGGGCAATCAGCCCCAGCATTTT
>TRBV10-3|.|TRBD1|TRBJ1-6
CAISATGGMTYNSPLHF
TGTGCCATCAGTGCGACAGGGGGAATGACCTATAATTCACCCCTCCACTTT
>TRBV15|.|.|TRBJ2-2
CATSLMGQRYLGGAWDTGELFF
TGTGCCACCAGCCTGATGGGGCAGCGCTACTTAGGGGGGGCCTGGGACACCGGGGAGCTGTTTTTT
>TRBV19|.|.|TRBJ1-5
CASSMRRSHSNQPQHF
TGTGCCAGTAGTATGAGAAGGAGCCATAGCAATCAGCCCCAGCATTTT
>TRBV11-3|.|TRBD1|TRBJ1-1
CASSLGTGVNTEAFF
TGTGCCAGCAGCTTAGGGACAGGGGTGAACACTGAAGCTTTCTTT
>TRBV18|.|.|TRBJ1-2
CASSPQGIGSNYGYTF
TGTGCCAGCTCCCCTCAGGGGATAGGATCTAACTATGGCTACACCTTC
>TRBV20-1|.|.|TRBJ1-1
CSASPGTLNTEAFF
TGCAGTGCTAGTCCGGGAACCCTGAACACTGAAGCTTTCTTT
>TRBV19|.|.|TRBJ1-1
CASTVLVGSEAFF
TGTGCCAGTACCGTCCTGGTCGGGTCTGAAGCTTTCTTT
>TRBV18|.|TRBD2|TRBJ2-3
CASSPLSGGSTDTQYF
TGTGCCAGCTCACCACTAAGCGGGGGGAGCACAGATACGCAGTATTTT
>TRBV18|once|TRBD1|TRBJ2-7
CASSPGTGLYEQYF
TGTGCCAGCTCACCCGGGACAGGCCTCTACGAGCAGTACTTC
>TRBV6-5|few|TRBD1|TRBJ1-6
CASSYSGGTGTSPLHF
TGTGCCAGCAGTTACAGCGGCGGGACAGGGACTTCACCCCTCCACTTT
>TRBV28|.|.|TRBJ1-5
CASRKQGRSNQPQHF
TGTGCCAGCAGAAAACAGGGTCGTAGCAATCAGCCCCAGCATTTT
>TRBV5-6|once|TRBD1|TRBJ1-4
CASSWGTGTDDEKLFF
TGTGCCAGCAGCTGGGGGACAGGGACGGACGATGAAAAACTGTTTTTT
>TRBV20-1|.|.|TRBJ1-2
CSASQGQGYTF
TGCAGTGCTAGTCAGGGCCAAGGCTACACCTTC
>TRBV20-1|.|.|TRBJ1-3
CSASKTGSGNTIYF
TGCAGTGCTAGTAAAACAGGGTCTGGAAACACCATATATTTT
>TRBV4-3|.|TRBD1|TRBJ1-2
CASSQDWTGDYGYTF
TGCGCCAGCAGCCAAGACTGGACAGGGGACTATGGCTACACCTTC
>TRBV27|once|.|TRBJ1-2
CASSLSGGTYTF
TGTGCCAGCAGTCTTTCGGGAGGCACTTACACCTTC
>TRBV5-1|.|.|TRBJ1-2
CASSLDSNYGYTF
TGCGCCAGCAGCTTGGACAGTAACTATGGCTACACCTTC
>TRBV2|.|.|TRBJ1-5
CASRRGTYSNQPQHF
TGTGCCAGCAGAAGGGGGACCTATAGCAATCAGCCCCAGCATTTT
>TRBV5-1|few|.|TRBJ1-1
CASSFGDNTEAFF
TGCGCCAGCAGCTTCGGGGATAACACTGAAGCTTTCTTT
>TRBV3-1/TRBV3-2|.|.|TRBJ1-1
CASSQEIGHTEAFF
TGTGCCAGCAGCCAAGAAATTGGGCACACTGAAGCTTTCTTT